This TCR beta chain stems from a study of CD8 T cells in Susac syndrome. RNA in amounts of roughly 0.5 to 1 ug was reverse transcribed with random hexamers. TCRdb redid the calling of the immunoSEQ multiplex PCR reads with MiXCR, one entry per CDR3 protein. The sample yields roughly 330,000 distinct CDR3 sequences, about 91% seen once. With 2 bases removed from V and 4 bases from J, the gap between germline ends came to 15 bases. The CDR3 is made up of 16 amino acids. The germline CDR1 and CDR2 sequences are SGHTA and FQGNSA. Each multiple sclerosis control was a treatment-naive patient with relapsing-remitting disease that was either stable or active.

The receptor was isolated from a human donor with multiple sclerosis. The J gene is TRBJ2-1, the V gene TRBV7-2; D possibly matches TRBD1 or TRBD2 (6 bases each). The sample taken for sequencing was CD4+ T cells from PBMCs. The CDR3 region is CASSLQGWGDYNEQFF. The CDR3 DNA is TGTGCCAGCAGCTTACAGGGGTGGGGGGATTACAATGAGCAGTTCTTC.